The T cell receptor beta chain described here comes from a study of long-term antiretroviral therapy in people with HIV. General study findings and limits: Spans of CDR3 length were tighter for HIV repertoires than for controls.

Germline CDR1 is MGHRA and CDR2 is YSYEKL. CDR3 size: 15 residues. The ends lost 4 bases at V and 8 bases at J; junction bases unmatched: 11. With respect to this clone: Its antigen is unknown.

It was version v3.0 of the immunoSEQ assay that was run at survey level. Sequencing was performed with immunoSEQ multiplex PCR; in TCRdb, only in-frame clones are kept and a portion is missing. This table holds about 25,000 clones, about 88% found once. Source: unsorted PBMCs, taken 1.9 years after starting antiretroviral therapy. The rearrangement uses TRBV4-1 and TRBJ1-5; 7 positions match TRBD1. The receptor's source is a woman younger than 45 with HIV. CDR3 amino acids: CASSPREGAGEPQHF. The CDR3, as DNA: TGCGCCAGCAGCCCCCGGGAGGGGGCGGGGGAGCCCCAGCATTTT.